Given below is one TCR beta chain in context. Donors showed nominal health when sampled, although they likely had unrecorded immune exposures. The PCR made use of 60 Vbeta and 13 Jbeta primers. Clones were sequenced by immunoSEQ multiplex PCR, and TCRdb holds only the in-frame ones, with some missing. The sample lists roughly 100,000 clones; around three quarters were seen once. The source of the sample is a study of cytomegalovirus exposure and HLA in healthy donors. The CDR3 loop spans 17 amino acids. The trim removed 9 bases at V and 10 bases at J, leaving 24 bases unmatched. Germline CDR1 is MNHEY and CDR2 is SMNVEV (reference sequence).

This receptor was identified in a woman under 30 in good health and CMV-seropositive. V usage is TRBV27 and J usage is TRBJ1-5; 7 bases match TRBD1. The specimen was PBMCs. The CDR3 DNA follows: TGTGCCAGGGGACACGCTCGGGGGACAGACGCATTACAACCCCAGCATTTT. Its protein product is CARGHARGTDALQPQHF.